This T cell receptor beta chain was found in a study of OX40 agonist ivuxolimab in advanced cancers. Looking at the study overall: Ivuxolimab was delivered to patients intravenously every 2 weeks at doses spanning 0.01 to 10 mg/kg. Points from the study as a whole: Dosing at 0.1 to 3.0 mg/kg was accompanied by clonal expansion of CD4+ and CD8+ blood T cells by week 6.

Worth noting for this clone: Its antigen remains unidentified.

The V segment lost 6 bases and the J segment 4 bases; nucleotides outside the gene matches: 7. Germline V gives CDR1 SNHLY, CDR2 FYNNEI. This CDR3 spans 14 amino acids. Measured with immunoSEQ multiplex PCR; TCRdb has only the in-frame clones, and not every one. Here the sample spans around 85,000 clones, about 89% being singletons. The sequence came from an adult with an advanced solid tumor such as melanoma, head and neck, liver or kidney cancer. Sequences were derived from CD4+ or CD8+ T cells sorted from blood, sampled in a trial of the OX40 agonist ivuxolimab. The chain carries TRBV2 and TRBJ2-7, with 9 bases aligning to TRBD1. The CDR3 DNA reads TGTGCCAGCAGGGCCGGGACAGGGCTATACGAGCAGTACTTC. Translated, it gives CASRAGTGLYEQYF. The variable domain in full, with the rest retrieved from reference TRBV2 and TRBJ2-7, is EPEVTQTPSHQVTQMGQEVILRCVPISNHLYFYWYRQILGQKVEFLVSFYNNEISEKSEIFDDQFSVERPDGSNFTLKIRSTKLEDSAMYFCASRAGTGLYEQYFGPGTRLTVT.